This passage covers 20 T cell receptor beta chains from one sample sequenced in a study of T cells in narcolepsy. Only in-frame clones appear in the TCRdb table, and some are missing; sequencing was by immunoSEQ multiplex PCR. The data show over 40,000 clones, with about 87% seen just once and roughly 1.3% held by the top ten. Source material: CD45RA- memory CD4+ T cells from PBMCs. The receptors shown here come from a human donor with narcolepsy.

This clone appeared once. The junction departs from germline at one end; a sequencing error may be responsible. V usage is TRBV4-1 and J usage is TRBJ2-1; D may be TRBD1 or TRBD2 (5 bases each). Germline V gene lookup returns CDR1 MGHRA and CDR2 YSYEKL. CDR3 length: 12 residues. The CDR3 DNA reads as TGCGCCAGCAGGGGGACGGGGCTTTTAAGGATCTTC. Translation: CASRGTGLLRIF.

The chain combines TRBV4-2 with TRBJ1-4; TRBD1 matches at 8 bases. The CDR3 consists of 15 residues. Trimming at V came to 4 bases and at J to 5 bases, leaving 6 bases not matched to a gene. The germline V gene encodes CDR1 LGHNA and CDR2 YNFKEQ. CDR3 bases: TGTGCCAGCAGCCCGGACAGGGAACAAAATGAAAAACTGTTTTTT. Encoded protein: CASSPDREQNEKLFF.

In DNA form, the CDR3 reads TGCGCCAGCAGGGAGGCTAGCGGCACAGATACGCAGTATTTT. Encoded protein: CASREASGTDTQYF. The chain couples TRBV5-1 to TRBJ2-3, with D possibly TRBD2 on 6 matching bases. The CDR3 length is 14 residues. V dropped 5 bases and J dropped 1 base, with 11 bases sitting between them. Germline CDR1 SGHRS, CDR2 YFSETQ.

The J gene is TRBJ1-2, the V gene TRBV6-1; TRBD1 might be the D (5 bases). The CDR3 totals 14 residues. Germline values: CDR1 MNHNS, CDR2 SASEGT. Trimming stripped 0 bases from V and 2 bases from J, with 7 bases between. As DNA, the CDR3 is TGTGCCAGCAGTGAAGCTCAGGGAAACTATGGCTACACCTTC. This encodes CASSEAQGNYGYTF.

CDR3 sequence (DNA): TGTGCCAGCAGCTTAGTTTCAACGGGACAGGGTATAGAGACCCAGTACTTC. It codes for CASSLVSTGQGIETQYF. This sequence joins TRBV11-1 and TRBJ2-5; the match to TRBD1 covers 9 bases. The germline gives CDR1 SGHAT, CDR2 FQDESV (reference sequence). The CDR3 is made up of 17 amino acids. V lost 1 base to trimming and J lost 4 bases; unmatched junction nucleotides: 10.

The CDR3 region has the DNA TGTGCCAGCAGCTTCCGGGGTGCCGGCGGAGCTTTCTTT. This sequence encodes CASSFRGAGGAFF. The rearrangement joins TRBV5-4 to TRBJ1-1; D is unresolved. The germline V gene has CDR1 SGHNT and CDR2 YYREEE (reference sequence). V lost 2 bases, J lost 10 bases, and 15 bases lay in between. There are 13 residues in the CDR3.

This clone was seen only a few times. The chain recombines TRBV7-3 with TRBJ1-1; D might be TRBD1 (6 bases). CDR3 size: 13 residues. CDR1 and CDR2 from the germline V gene are SGHTA and FQGTGA. The germline V and J ends were trimmed by 4 bases and 1 base, with 7 bases remaining between them. The CDR3 region has the DNA TGTGCCAGCAGCTCGGACAGGAACACTGAAGCTTTCTTT. Translation: CASSSDRNTEAFF.

This clone has only one observation. V usage is TRBV7-9 and J usage is TRBJ2-5; TRBD1 agrees at 9 bases. The trim removed 3 bases at V and 4 bases at J, leaving 6 bases unmatched. Per germline, CDR1 SEHNR and CDR2 FQNEAQ (reference sequence). The CDR3 sequence is 15 residues long. The CDR3 sequence: CASSLWADRGETQYF. The CDR3 DNA reads TGTGCCAGCAGCTTGTGGGCGGACAGGGGAGAGACCCAGTACTTC.

Here the CDR3 DNA reads TGTGCCTGGAGTGGGGGGTTCGGTCAGCCCCAGCATTTT. It encodes CAWSGGFGQPQHF. The genes are TRBV30 and TRBJ1-5; possibly TRBD1 for D (5 bases). Germline V CDR1 and CDR2: GTSNPN, SVGIG (reference sequence). Trimming took 1 base from V and 6 from J, leaving 10 bases between them. This CDR3 region has 13 residues.

The chain uses TRBV4-1 and TRBJ1-1, with D unclear. The CDR3 length is 14 residues. The germline CDR1 and CDR2 sequences are MGHRA and YSYEKL. Trimming pared 1 base from V and 4 bases from J, leaving 10 bases between. The CDR3 DNA follows: TGCGCCAGCAGCCAAGTAGTGTGGATCACTGAAGCTTTCTTT. It yields the protein CASSQVVWITEAFF.

The chain links TRBV7-3 to TRBJ2-3, with 7 bases aligning to TRBD2. With 4 bases clipped from V and 4 bases from J, the junction kept 8 bases outside the gene matches. From germline, CDR1 is SGHTA and CDR2 FQGTGA. The CDR3 length is 15 residues. The CDR3 is CASSYRTSQADTQYF. Written as DNA, the CDR3 is TGTGCCAGCAGCTACAGGACTAGTCAGGCAGATACGCAGTATTTT. Supplemented by reference TRBV7-3 and TRBJ2-3, the full variable domain reads GAGVSQTPSNKVTEKGKYVELRCDPISGHTALYWYRQSLGQGPEFLIYFQGTGAADDSGLPNDRFFAVRPEGSVSTLKIQRTERGDSAVYLCASSYRTSQADTQYFGPGTRLTVL.

J is TRBJ1-5 and V is TRBV9; possible D gene TRBD1, 6 bases. CDR1 and CDR2 (germline): SGDLS, YYNGEE. V lost 3 bases to trimming and J lost 7 bases, with 14 bases between them. The CDR3 is 14 amino acids. CDR3 coding DNA: TGTGCCAGCAGCGGAAACAGGGCTGGGCAGCCCCAGCATTTT. The encoded protein is CASSGNRAGQPQHF.

V gene TRBV7-9 combines with J gene TRBJ1-1; D may be TRBD1 (5 bases). There are 14 residues in the CDR3. Germline-derived CDR1 and CDR2 are SEHNR and FQNEAQ (reference sequence). V was clipped by 5 bases and J by 3 bases, with 13 bases between them. CDR3 nucleotide sequence: TGTGCCAGCAGCCTGGACATAACCTACACTGAAGCTTTCTTT. Protein product: CASSLDITYTEAFF.

The chain links TRBV30 to TRBJ2-3; TRBD1 matches 7 bases. Germline CDR1 is GTSNPN and CDR2 is SVGIG (reference sequence). The CDR3 totals 14 residues. V shed 5 bases and J 1 base; nucleotides not matched to a gene: 6. The CDR3 region is CAWEQGSRTDTQYF. The CDR3 nucleotides are TGTGCCTGGGAACAGGGGTCCCGCACAGATACGCAGTATTTT.

The chain employs TRBV11-2 and TRBJ2-7; a possible D gene is TRBD1 (7 bases). There are 11 residues in the CDR3. CDR1 is SGHAT, CDR2 FQNNGV, per germline. V dropped 6 bases and J dropped 7 bases, with 10 bases sitting between them. The CDR3, as DNA: TGTGCCAGCAGGGCAGGGGGGGAGCAGTACTTC. Amino acids: CASRAGGEQYF. Looking up the rest from reference TRBV11-2 and TRBJ2-7 gives the full variable domain: EAGVAQSPRYKIIEKRQSVAFWCNPISGHATLYWYQQILGQGPKLLIQFQNNGVVDDSQLPKDRFSAERLKGVDSTLKIQPAKLEDSAVYLCASRAGGEQYFGPGTRLTVT.

The chain has TRBV5-8 and TRBJ2-7; 8 bases align to TRBD1. The V and J ends lost 0 bases and 6 bases, in that order; junction bases with no gene match: 11. The germline V gene encodes CDR1 SGHTS and CDR2 YDEGEE. This CDR3 is 16 amino acids long. CDR3 nucleotide sequence: TGTGCCAGCAGCTTGGATGGACAGGGTCCTTTCCGCGAGCAGTACTTC. Translated: CASSLDGQGPFREQYF.

The V gene is TRBV11-2, the J gene TRBJ1-2, with D maybe TRBD1 (5 bases). V dropped 5 bases and J dropped 4 bases, with 11 bases sitting between them. Germline values: CDR1 SGHAT, CDR2 FQNNGV. This CDR3 is built from 13 residues. The CDR3 DNA reads as TGTGCCAGCAGCCCTGCGGGGGTCTATGGCTACACCTTC. This codes for CASSPAGVYGYTF. The whole variable domain, filled in from reference TRBV11-2 and TRBJ1-2, reads EAGVAQSPRYKIIEKRQSVAFWCNPISGHATLYWYQQILGQGPKLLIQFQNNGVVDDSQLPKDRFSAERLKGVDSTLKIQPAKLEDSAVYLCASSPAGVYGYTFGSGTRLTVV.

The gene calls are TRBV6-1 and TRBJ2-7; D gene ambiguous. V was clipped by 2 bases and J by 4 bases, with 15 bases between them. There are 15 residues in the CDR3. Germline assignment: CDR1 MNHNS and CDR2 SASEGT. The CDR3 here is CASSENWVGTYEQYF. In nucleotides, the CDR3 is TGTGCCAGCAGTGAAAACTGGGTGGGTACTTACGAGCAGTACTTC.

This clone was recorded a few times. J is TRBJ2-7 and V is TRBV11-2, with 8 bases that match TRBD1. CDR3 length: 15 residues. The J segment lost 3 bases and the V segment lost 4 bases, leaving 8 bases of the junction unmatched. CDR1 and CDR2 (germline): SGHAT, FQNNGV. The CDR3 here is CASSSYRDRSYEQYF. The CDR3 DNA reads as TGTGCCAGCAGCTCCTACCGGGACAGGAGCTACGAGCAGTACTTC.

This chain joins TRBV6-6 and TRBJ1-2; maybe TRBD1 (5 bases). Germline CDR1 reads MNHNY; CDR2 reads SVGAGI (reference sequence). The V gene lost 11 bases and the J gene lost 2 bases, with 15 bases spanning the gap. CDR3 length equals 13 residues. CDR3 in DNA: TGTGCCGGGACCCCGGACGGAAACTATGGCTACACCTTC. As protein: CAGTPDGNYGYTF.